These T cell receptor beta chains were read from a single sample in a study of T cells in Graves' hyperthyroidism and ophthalmopathy. MiXCR, run by TCRdb on the multiplex PCR reads, gives a single entry per CDR3 protein. The data show 300,000 to 400,000 distinct CDR3 sequences, around a fifth seen once. The sequencing sample was made of blood. These receptor sequences come from a woman between 45 and 65 years old with Graves' hyperthyroidism. CDR3s include the opening cysteine and the closing phenylalanine or tryptophan. D genes are given only for firm matches. Not all rows give a size; the values are once, few, many and, for expanded clones, a class.

TRBD1 TRBJ1-5 13 TRBV27 many CASSDRVGQPQHF TGTGCCAGCAGCGACAGGGTAGGTCAGCCCCAGCATTTT
- TRBJ1-4 14 TRBV20-1 - CSASRQATRRKLFF TGCAGTGCTAGTAGACAGGCAACCCGAAGGAAACTGTTTTTT
- TRBJ1-5 14 TRBV12-3/TRBV12-4 many CASSPSPGNQPQHF TGTGCCAGCAGTCCGAGTCCGGGAAATCAGCCCCAGCATTTT
TRBD1 TRBJ2-5 15 TRBV7-9 many CASSLGQGEGETQYF TGTGCCAGCAGCTTAGGACAGGGAGAGGGAGAGACCCAGTACTTC
TRBD2 TRBJ2-7 14 TRBV5-6 few CASRYGTRSSEQYF TGTGCCAGCAGGTACGGGACTAGATCCTCCGAGCAGTACTTC
- TRBJ1-1 15 TRBV4-1 many CASSQMGRTNTEAFF TGCGCCAGCAGCCAAATGGGACGGACGAACACTGAAGCTTTCTTT
- TRBJ2-7 15 TRBV5-6 many CASSLSATRGYEQYF TGTGCCAGCAGCTTAAGTGCGACCAGGGGCTACGAGCAGTACTTC
TRBD2 TRBJ2-1 15 TRBV20-1 few CSARRRRGAENEQFF TGCAGTGCTAGGAGGAGGCGGGGGGCGGAGAATGAGCAGTTCTTC
TRBD1 TRBJ2-5 15 TRBV11-2 many CASSTHDRAQETQYF TGTGCCAGCAGCACCCACGACAGGGCTCAAGAGACCCAGTACTTC
- TRBJ2-7 18 TRBV12-3/TRBV12-4 - CASSLNWVEGYNSYEQYF TGTGCCAGCAGTTTAAACTGGGTGGAAGGCTACAATTCCTACGAGCAGTACTTC
- TRBJ2-2 19 TRBV7-8 many CASSLARGGHDRNTGELFF TGTGCCAGCAGCTTAGCCCGAGGGGGTCACGATCGGAACACCGGGGAGCTGTTTTTT
- TRBJ1-3 16 TRBV10-3 - CAISESMGLSGNTIYF TGTGCCATCAGTGAGTCAATGGGGCTCTCTGGAAACACCATATATTTT
TRBD2 TRBJ2-5 16 TRBV3-1 many CASSQSGGAGGETQYF TGTGCCAGCAGCCAGTCCGGGGGGGCCGGTGGGGAGACCCAGTACTTC
- TRBJ1-2 11 TRBV6-1 many CASGDTYGYTF TGTGCCAGCGGGGACACCTATGGCTACACCTTC
- TRBJ2-3 13 TRBV29-1 - CSVEAGAGDTQYF TGCAGCGTTGAAGCGGGGGCCGGAGATACGCAGTATTTT
- TRBJ2-2 13 TRBV20-1 - CSARGSRAGELFF TGCAGTGCCCGGGGGAGCCGCGCCGGGGAGCTGTTTTTT
TRBD1 TRBJ2-3 15 TRBV6-2/TRBV6-3 few CASSTGTGATDTQYF TGTGCCAGCAGCACCGGGACAGGGGCCACAGATACGCAGTATTTT
TRBD2 TRBJ2-1 15 TRBV7-2 few CASSGRLAGYNEQFF TGTGCCAGCAGCGGTCGACTAGCGGGGTACAATGAGCAGTTCTTC
TRBD1 TRBJ2-5 16 TRBV5-1 few CASSLTPGQIQETQYF TGCGCCAGCAGCTTGACCCCGGGACAGATACAAGAGACCCAGTACTTC
- TRBJ1-1 15 TRBV12-3/TRBV12-4 many CASSIPHGGFAEAFF TGTGCCAGCAGTATCCCTCACGGGGGCTTCGCTGAAGCTTTCTTT
- TRBJ2-7 13 TRBV5-1 many CASSLARFHEQYF TGCGCCAGCAGCTTGGCCAGGTTCCACGAGCAGTACTTC
- TRBJ2-7 14 TRBV7-9 - CASSFSRGSGEQYF TGTGCCAGCAGCTTTTCCAGGGGTTCGGGCGAGCAGTACTTC
- TRBJ1-4 14 TRBV6-1 many CASRPGLQNEKLFF TGTGCCAGCAGGCCGGGACTCCAAAATGAAAAACTGTTTTTT
TRBD1 TRBJ1-1 13 TRBV6-1 many CASSEGQGAGAFF TGTGCCAGCAGTGAGGGACAGGGGGCTGGAGCTTTCTTT
- TRBJ2-4 16 TRBV12-3/TRBV12-4 few CASSLQGPPVKNIQYF TGTGCCAGCAGTTTACAAGGACCACCCGTCAAAAACATTCAGTACTTC
- TRBJ1-1 13 TRBV7-3 once CASSPYPSTEAFF TGTGCCAGCAGCCCCTACCCGTCTACTGAAGCTTTCTTT
TRBD1 TRBJ1-5 15 TRBV2 - CASRRQGDSNQPQHF TGTGCCAGCAGGCGACAGGGGGACTCCAATCAGCCCCAGCATTTT
- TRBJ2-1 12 TRBV30 - CAGLWRAHEQFF TGTGCCGGCTTGTGGAGGGCCCATGAGCAGTTCTTC
- TRBJ1-1 15 TRBV30 - CAWSVHRVSVGGAFF TGTGCCTGGAGTGTACATCGGGTGTCGGTGGGGGGAGCTTTCTTT
- TRBJ1-1 14 TRBV20-1 many CSAPASRVRTEAFF TGCAGTGCTCCCGCGAGTAGGGTGAGGACTGAAGCTTTCTTT
TRBD1 TRBJ2-7 14 TRBV30 - CAWRARDRAYEQYF TGTGCCTGGAGGGCCAGGGACAGGGCCTACGAGCAGTACTTC
- TRBJ1-1 18 TRBV5-1 many CASSLGWPNHFSGTEAFF TGCGCCAGCAGCTTGGGCTGGCCCAACCACTTCTCTGGCACTGAAGCTTTCTTT
- TRBJ1-1 15 TRBV29-1 many CSVESGRGLNTEAFF TGCAGCGTTGAATCGGGCAGGGGTTTGAACACTGAAGCTTTCTTT
- TRBJ2-7 16 TRBV20-1 - CSARDLFGGGFYEQYF TGCAGTGCTAGAGATCTGTTTGGCGGGGGCTTCTACGAGCAGTACTTC
- TRBJ1-1 12 TRBV29-1 few CSLGQWDTEAFF TGCAGCCTTGGACAGTGGGACACTGAAGCTTTCTTT
- TRBJ1-1 14 TRBV6-6 many CASSYLDSNTEAFF TGTGCCAGCAGTTACCTTGACAGTAACACTGAAGCTTTCTTT
- TRBJ2-7 11 TRBV6-1 - CASTDLYEQYF TGTGCCAGCACGGACCTCTACGAGCAGTACTTC
TRBD2 TRBJ2-6 18 TRBV5-4 - CASSFGLAGGGGANVLTF TGTGCCAGCAGCTTTGGACTAGCGGGAGGTGGTGGGGCCAACGTCCTGACTTTC
- TRBJ1-3 12 TRBV29-1 - CSVGGDGNTIYF TGCAGCGTTGGAGGAGATGGAAACACCATATATTTT
- TRBJ2-3 17 TRBV20-1 - CSARVFGSGGSRDTQYF TGCAGTGCTAGAGTGTTCGGTAGCGGAGGTTCCCGGGATACGCAGTATTTT
TRBD1 TRBJ1-2 14 TRBV6-1 many CASSMDRGRYGYTF TGTGCCAGCAGTATGGACAGGGGACGCTATGGCTACACCTTC
- TRBJ2-1 17 TRBV24-1 many CATSDPGAASYGNEQFF TGTGCCACCAGTGATCCGGGGGCAGCCTCCTACGGCAATGAGCAGTTCTTC
- TRBJ2-3 13 TRBV7-2 - CASTQGLADTQYF TGTGCCAGCACCCAGGGGTTGGCAGATACGCAGTATTTT
TRBD2 TRBJ2-2 17 TRBV2 - CASSENFAGEGTGELFF TGTGCCAGCAGTGAAAATTTCGCGGGAGAGGGGACCGGGGAGCTGTTTTTT
- TRBJ1-1 15 TRBV20-1 - CSARDSGARDTEAFF TGCAGTGCTAGAGATTCGGGGGCGAGGGACACTGAAGCTTTCTTT
- TRBJ1-1 14 TRBV7-3 many CASSPQDRRTEAFF TGTGCCAGCAGCCCCCAAGACAGGAGGACTGAAGCTTTCTTT
- TRBJ1-6 14 TRBV9 - CASSPVLTNSPLHF TGTGCCAGCAGCCCGGTCCTGACTAATTCACCCCTCCACTTT
- TRBJ1-2 14 TRBV7-9 many CASSLGTGPYGYTF TGTGCCAGCAGCTTAGGGACGGGGCCCTATGGCTACACCTTC
- TRBJ1-4 13 TRBV7-9 many CASTDPGLEKLFF TGTGCCAGCACCGACCCGGGGTTGGAAAAACTGTTTTTT
TRBD1 TRBJ2-2 18 TRBV12-3/TRBV12-4 few CASSLPADRAGRTGELFF TGTGCCAGCAGTTTACCCGCGGACAGGGCGGGTAGGACCGGGGAGCTGTTTTTT
- TRBJ2-4 16 TRBV7-3 - CASSPNGTPAENIQYF TGTGCCAGCAGCCCGAACGGGACCCCCGCAGAAAACATTCAGTACTTC
TRBD1 TRBJ1-2 15 TRBV19 - CASSEGATSNYGYTF TGTGCCAGTAGTGAGGGGGCCACCTCTAACTATGGCTACACCTTC
- TRBJ2-5 14 TRBV12-3/TRBV12-4 many CASSFQGPLITQYF TGTGCCAGCAGTTTTCAGGGTCCTCTTATAACCCAGTACTTC
- TRBJ1-3 15 TRBV6-5 - CASSTPTRSGNTIYF TGTGCCAGCAGTACTCCGACACGCTCTGGAAACACCATATATTTT
- TRBJ1-1 14 TRBV28 - CASSFSGAGTEAFF TGTGCCAGCAGTTTCTCAGGGGCGGGGACTGAAGCTTTCTTT
- TRBJ1-2 12 TRBV6-2/TRBV6-3 - CASSYSTSGYTF TGTGCCAGCAGTTACTCGACTTCTGGCTACACCTTC
TRBD2 TRBJ2-3 15 TRBV9 few CASSVGAGGGDTQYF TGTGCCAGCAGCGTAGGAGCGGGAGGAGGGGATACGCAGTATTTT